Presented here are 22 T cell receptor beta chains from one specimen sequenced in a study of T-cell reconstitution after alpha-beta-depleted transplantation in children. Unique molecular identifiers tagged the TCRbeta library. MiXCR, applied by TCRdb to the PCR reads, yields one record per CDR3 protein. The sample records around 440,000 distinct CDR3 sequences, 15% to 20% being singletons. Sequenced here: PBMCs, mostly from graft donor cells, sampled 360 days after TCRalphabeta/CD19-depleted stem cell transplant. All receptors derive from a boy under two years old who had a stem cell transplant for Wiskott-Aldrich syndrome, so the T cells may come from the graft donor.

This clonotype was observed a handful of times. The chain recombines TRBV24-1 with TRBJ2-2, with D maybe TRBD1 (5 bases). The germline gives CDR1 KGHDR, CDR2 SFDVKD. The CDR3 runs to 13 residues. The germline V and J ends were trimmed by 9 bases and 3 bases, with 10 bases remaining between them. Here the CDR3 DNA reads TGTGCCACCGGGGCCCGCTACACCGGGGAGCTGTTTTTT. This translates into CATGARYTGELFF.

As DNA, the CDR3 is TGTGCCAGCAGACAGGGACAGGCTAATAGCAATCAGCCCCAGCATTTT. Encoded protein: CASRQGQANSNQPQHF. The chain recombines TRBV6-1 with TRBJ1-5; 8 bases agree with TRBD1. Germline CDR1 and CDR2: MNHNS and SASEGT. V lost 6 bases and J lost 0; bases outside the gene matches: 7. The CDR3 has 16 residues.

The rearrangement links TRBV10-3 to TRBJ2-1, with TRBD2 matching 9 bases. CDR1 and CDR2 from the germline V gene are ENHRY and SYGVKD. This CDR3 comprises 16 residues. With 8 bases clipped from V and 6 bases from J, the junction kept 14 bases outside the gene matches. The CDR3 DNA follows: TGTGCCATCTCTACCTTTAGCGGGAGTGTCGTCAATGAGCAGTTCTTC. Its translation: CAISTFSGSVVNEQFF.

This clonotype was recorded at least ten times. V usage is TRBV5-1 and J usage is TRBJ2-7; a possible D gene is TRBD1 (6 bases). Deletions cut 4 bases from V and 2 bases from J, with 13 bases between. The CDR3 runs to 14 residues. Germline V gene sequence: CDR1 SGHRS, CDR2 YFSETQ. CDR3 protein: CASSLYRDPYEQYF. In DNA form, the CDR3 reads TGCGCCAGCAGCCTCTACAGGGATCCCTACGAGCAGTACTTC.

This CDR3 reads CASSLSRASGRFDTQYF. Here the CDR3 DNA reads TGCGCCAGCAGCTTGTCGAGGGCTAGCGGGAGGTTTGATACGCAGTATTTT. The chain combines TRBV5-1 with TRBJ2-3, with TRBD2 identical over 11 bases. From germline, CDR1 is SGHRS and CDR2 YFSETQ. V trimming: 1 base; J trimming: 6 bases; junction bases outside the gene matches: 10. The CDR3 extends over 17 amino acids.

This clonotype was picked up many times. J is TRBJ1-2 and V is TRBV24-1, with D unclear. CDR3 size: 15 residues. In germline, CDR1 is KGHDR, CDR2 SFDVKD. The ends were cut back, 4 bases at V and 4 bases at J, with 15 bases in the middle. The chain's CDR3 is CATSDSRSAFYGYTF. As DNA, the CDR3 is TGTGCCACCAGTGACTCTAGGAGCGCCTTCTATGGCTACACCTTC.

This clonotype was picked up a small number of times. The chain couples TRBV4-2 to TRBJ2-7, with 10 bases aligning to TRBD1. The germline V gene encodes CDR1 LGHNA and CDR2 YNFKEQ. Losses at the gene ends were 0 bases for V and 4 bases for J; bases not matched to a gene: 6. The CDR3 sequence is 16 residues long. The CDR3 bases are TGTGCCAGCAGCCAAGATCATTGGGACAGGGGATACGAGCAGTACTTC. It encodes CASSQDHWDRGYEQYF.

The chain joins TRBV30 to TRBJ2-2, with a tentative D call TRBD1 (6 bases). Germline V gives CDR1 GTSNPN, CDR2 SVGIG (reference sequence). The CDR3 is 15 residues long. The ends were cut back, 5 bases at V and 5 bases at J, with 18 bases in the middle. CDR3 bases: TGTGCCTGGTCATATTCAGGGGCTTATACCGGGGAGCTGTTTTTT. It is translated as CAWSYSGAYTGELFF.

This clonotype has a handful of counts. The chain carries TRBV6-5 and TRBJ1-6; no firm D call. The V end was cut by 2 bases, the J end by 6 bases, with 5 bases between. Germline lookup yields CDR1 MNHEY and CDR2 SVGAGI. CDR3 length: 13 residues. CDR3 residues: CASSYATNSPLHF. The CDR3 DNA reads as TGTGCCAGCAGTTACGCCACTAATTCACCCCTCCACTTT.

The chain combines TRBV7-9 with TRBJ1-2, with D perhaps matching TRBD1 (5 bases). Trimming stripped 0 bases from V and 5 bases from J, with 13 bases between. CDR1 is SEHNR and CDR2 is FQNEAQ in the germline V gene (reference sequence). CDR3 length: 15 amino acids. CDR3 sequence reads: CASSLADTGWYGYTF. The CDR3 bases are TGTGCCAGCAGCTTAGCGGATACAGGATGGTATGGCTACACCTTC.

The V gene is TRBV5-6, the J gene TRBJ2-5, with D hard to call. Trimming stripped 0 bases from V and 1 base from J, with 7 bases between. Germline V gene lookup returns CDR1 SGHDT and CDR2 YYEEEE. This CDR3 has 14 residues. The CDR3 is CASSLVQSQETQYF. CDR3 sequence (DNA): TGTGCCAGCAGCTTGGTTCAGAGCCAAGAGACCCAGTACTTC.

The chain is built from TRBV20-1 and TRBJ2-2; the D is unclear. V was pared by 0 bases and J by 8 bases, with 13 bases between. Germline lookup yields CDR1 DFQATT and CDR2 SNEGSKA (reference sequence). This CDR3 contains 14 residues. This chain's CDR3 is CSARERASKGELFF. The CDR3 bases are TGCAGTGCTAGAGAACGGGCCTCAAAGGGGGAGCTGTTTTTT.

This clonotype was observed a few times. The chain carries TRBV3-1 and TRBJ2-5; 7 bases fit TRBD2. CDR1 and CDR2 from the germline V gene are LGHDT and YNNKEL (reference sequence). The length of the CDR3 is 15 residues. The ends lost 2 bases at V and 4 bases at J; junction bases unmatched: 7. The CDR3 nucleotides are TGTGCCAGCAGCCAAAGCGGGGTTCCGGGAGAGACCCAGTACTTC. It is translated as CASSQSGVPGETQYF.

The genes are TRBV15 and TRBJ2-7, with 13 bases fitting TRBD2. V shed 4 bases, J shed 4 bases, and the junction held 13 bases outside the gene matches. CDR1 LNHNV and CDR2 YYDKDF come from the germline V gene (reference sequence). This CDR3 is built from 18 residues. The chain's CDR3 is CATSMGTSGATGLYEQYF. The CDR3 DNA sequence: TGTGCCACCAGCATGGGGACTAGCGGGGCCACGGGACTATACGAGCAGTACTTC.

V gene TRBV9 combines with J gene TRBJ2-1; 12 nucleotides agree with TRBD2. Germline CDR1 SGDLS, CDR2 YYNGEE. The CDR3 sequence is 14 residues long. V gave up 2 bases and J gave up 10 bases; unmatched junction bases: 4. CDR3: CASSVGLAGWEQFF. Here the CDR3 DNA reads TGTGCCAGCAGCGTTGGACTAGCGGGATGGGAGCAGTTCTTC.

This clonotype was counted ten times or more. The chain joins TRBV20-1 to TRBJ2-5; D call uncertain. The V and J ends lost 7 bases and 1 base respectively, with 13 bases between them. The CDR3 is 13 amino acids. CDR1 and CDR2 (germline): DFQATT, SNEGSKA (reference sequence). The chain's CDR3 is CSVSVGSQETQYF. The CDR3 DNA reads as TGCAGTGTCAGTGTGGGAAGCCAAGAGACCCAGTACTTC.

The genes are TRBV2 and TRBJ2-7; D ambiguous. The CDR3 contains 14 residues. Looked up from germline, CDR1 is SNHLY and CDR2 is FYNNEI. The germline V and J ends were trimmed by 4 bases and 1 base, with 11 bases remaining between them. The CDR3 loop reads CASSVSPHSYEQYF. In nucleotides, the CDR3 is TGTGCCAGCAGTGTAAGCCCGCATTCCTACGAGCAGTACTTC.

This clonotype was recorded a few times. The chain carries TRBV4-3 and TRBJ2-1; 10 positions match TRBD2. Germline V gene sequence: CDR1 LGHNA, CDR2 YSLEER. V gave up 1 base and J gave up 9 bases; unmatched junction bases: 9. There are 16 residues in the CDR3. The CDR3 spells CASSQVLASGRSEQFF. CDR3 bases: TGCGCCAGCAGCCAAGTCTTGGCTAGCGGGAGAAGTGAGCAGTTCTTC.

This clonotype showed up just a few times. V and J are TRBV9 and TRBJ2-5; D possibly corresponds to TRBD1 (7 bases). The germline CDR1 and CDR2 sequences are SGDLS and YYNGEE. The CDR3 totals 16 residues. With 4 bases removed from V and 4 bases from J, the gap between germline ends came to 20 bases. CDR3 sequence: CASSPAGRGVIETQYF. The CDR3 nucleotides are TGTGCCAGCAGCCCGGCGGGCAGGGGGGTAATAGAGACCCAGTACTTC. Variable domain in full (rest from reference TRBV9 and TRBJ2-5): DSGVTQTPKHLITATGQRVTLRCSPRSGDLSVYWYQQSLDQGLQFLIQYYNGEERAKGNILERFSAQQFPDLHSELNLSSLELGDSALYFCASSPAGRGVIETQYFGPGTRLLVL.

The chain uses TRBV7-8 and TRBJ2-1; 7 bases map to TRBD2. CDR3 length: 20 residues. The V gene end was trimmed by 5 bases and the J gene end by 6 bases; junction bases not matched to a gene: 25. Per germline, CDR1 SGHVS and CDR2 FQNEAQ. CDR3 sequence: CASSLGGRALRHMVGNEQFF. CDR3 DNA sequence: TGTGCCAGCAGCCTTGGGGGGAGGGCCCTCAGGCATATGGTAGGCAATGAGCAGTTCTTC.

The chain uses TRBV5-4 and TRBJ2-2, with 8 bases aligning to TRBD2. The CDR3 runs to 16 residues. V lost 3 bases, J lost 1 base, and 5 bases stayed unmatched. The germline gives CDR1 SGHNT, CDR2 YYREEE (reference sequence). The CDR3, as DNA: TGTGCCAGCAGCTCCGGACTAGCCCTGAACACCGGGGAGCTGTTTTTT. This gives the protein CASSSGLALNTGELFF.

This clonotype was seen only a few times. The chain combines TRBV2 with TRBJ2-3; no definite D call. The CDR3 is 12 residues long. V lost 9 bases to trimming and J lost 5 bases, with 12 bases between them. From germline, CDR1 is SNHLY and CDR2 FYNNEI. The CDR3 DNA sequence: TGTGCCAGTACTTTGGCGTTAGATACGCAGTATTTT. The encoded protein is CASTLALDTQYF.